This T cell receptor (beta chain) came from a study of blood T cell repertoires in COVID-19. The authors' processing: How many nucleated cells were present was estimated from reference gene primer amplification. Produced via immunoSEQ multiplex PCR; TCRdb's table is partial and in-frame only. V, J and clone size were drawn from that table, and D and trimming were deduced from the DNA. Altogether under 350,000 clones are present, 65% to 90% being singletons, with the ten largest covering about 4%. Material: PBMCs or T cells enriched from blood (not recorded which). The sequence derives from a woman in her forties with acute COVID-19.

CDR3 DNA sequence: TGTGCCAGCAGCTTAGTGGAGTTCAATCAGCCCCAGCATTTT. Its protein is CASSLVEFNQPQHF. The gene calls are TRBV7-2 and TRBJ1-5; unclear D gene. CDR3 length: 14 residues. Between the trimmed V and J ends, which lost 1 base and 3 bases, there was a span of 7 bases. Per the germline V gene, CDR1 is SGHTA and CDR2 is FQGNSA. The full variable domain, its missing parts supplied by reference TRBV7-2 and TRBJ1-5, is GAGVSQSPSNKVTEKGKDVELRCDPISGHTALYWYRQSLGQGLEFLIYFQGNSAPDKSGLPSDRFSAERTGGSVSTLTIQRTQQEDSAVYLCASSLVEFNQPQHFGDGTRLSIL.